Each of the 10 T cell receptor beta chains below was sequenced from the same sample in a study of Ad26.COV2.S vaccination and SARS-CoV-2 variants. The repertoire was sequenced with immunoSEQ multiplex PCR; TCRdb's copy has only in-frame clones and lacks some. Among 380,000 or so clones listed, 83% were seen once. Regarding treatment: some 20 received Ad26.COV2.S at low or high dose, single or two shots; 5 received placebo; per-sample allocation not given. The study sampled participants on day 63 after the first vaccine or placebo injection. The sequencing here drew on peripheral blood, taken in a trial of Ad26.COV2.S vaccine versus placebo. These receptor sequences come from a person aged 18 to 59 who received the Ad26.COV2.S COVID-19 vaccine or a placebo.

The chain employs TRBV6-1 and TRBJ2-7, with TRBD2 matching over 9 bases. Germline V gene data show CDR1 as MNHNS and CDR2 as SASEGT. Trimming cost V 2 bases and J 0 bases; bases outside gene matches: 11. The CDR3 is 18 residues long. The CDR3 DNA reads as TGTGCCAGCAGTGAACCTCGATTAGCGGGGGCCAACTCCTACGAGCAGTACTTC. Its protein product is CASSEPRLAGANSYEQYF.

This sequence joins TRBV19 and TRBJ2-5; D call uncertain. Per germline, CDR1 LNHDA and CDR2 SQIVND (reference sequence). The V end lost 1 base, the J end lost 3 bases, and 12 bases lay between the germline ends. The CDR3 has 15 amino acids. The CDR3 nucleotides read TGTGCCAGTAGTATAGGGGCTAGATCCGAAGAGACCCAGTACTTC. Protein: CASSIGARSEETQYF.

Details on this clone: The identical CDR3 is also encoded by other nucleotide sequences in the sample. The CDR3 sequence is CASSQGLAGSYNEQFF. CDR3 coding DNA: TGCGCCAGCAGCCAGGGACTAGCGGGGTCCTACAATGAGCAGTTCTTC. The chain couples TRBV4-1 to TRBJ2-1; 13 nucleotides align to TRBD2. The CDR3 is made up of 16 amino acids. The V gene's germline CDR1 is MGHRA and CDR2 YSYEKL. Unmatched junction bases numbered 0, after V lost 3 bases and J lost 1 base.

V gene TRBV7-8 combines with J gene TRBJ1-2; D is uncertain. Looked up from germline, CDR1 is SGHVS and CDR2 is FQNEAQ. The ends were cut back, 3 bases at V and 4 bases at J, with 6 bases in the middle. The CDR3 consists of 12 residues. The CDR3 DNA follows: TGTGCCAGCAGCTTTCAGAGCTATGGCTACACCTTC. It yields the protein CASSFQSYGYTF.

The V call is TRBV7-2, the J call TRBJ2-1, with 8 bases that match TRBD2. Germline CDR1 and CDR2: SGHTA and FQGNSA. This CDR3 has 15 residues. The ends lost 6 bases at V and 0 bases at J; junction bases unmatched: 4. The CDR3 region is CASSTGLVSYNEQFF. CDR3 nucleotides: TGTGCCAGCAGTACGGGACTAGTCTCCTACAATGAGCAGTTCTTC.

The V and J genes are TRBV24-1 and TRBJ2-1, with D perhaps being TRBD1 or TRBD2 (5 bases each). V lost 5 bases and J 0 bases, leaving 16 bases between the germline ends. Germline V gene sequence: CDR1 KGHDR, CDR2 SFDVKD. The CDR3 length is 17 residues. The CDR3 is CATSGLLGESSYNEQFF. The CDR3 bases are TGTGCCACCAGTGGTCTTTTAGGGGAGAGCTCCTACAATGAGCAGTTCTTC.

This clone has only a few counts. The V gene is TRBV30, the J gene TRBJ2-1; 7 bases are shared with TRBD2. The CDR3 extends over 12 amino acids. J lost 15 bases, V lost 0 bases, and 8 bases had no gene match. The germline CDR1 and CDR2 sequences are GTSNPN and SVGIG (reference sequence). CDR3 coding DNA: TGTGCCTGGAGTGTACTAGGAGGGAGGGGGTTCTTC. Protein: CAWSVLGGRGFF.

This rearrangement joins TRBV18 to TRBJ2-7, with TRBD1 as a possible D gene (5 bases). The CDR3 loop spans 13 amino acids. V lost 5 bases and J lost 4, with 12 bases in between. In germline, CDR1 is KGHSH, CDR2 LQKENI. The CDR3 DNA follows: TGTGCCAGCTCAATCTCTCAGGGATACGAGCAGTACTTC. Its protein product is CASSISQGYEQYF.

The rearrangement joins TRBV2 to TRBJ1-5; weak D call: TRBD1 (6 bases). From germline, CDR1 is SNHLY and CDR2 FYNNEI. This CDR3 is 15 amino acids long. Trimming took off 5 bases at V and 0 bases at J, with 11 bases between the two ends. CDR3 DNA: TGTGCCAGCAGTTACGGGACACTTAGCAATCAGCCCCAGCATTTT. Residues: CASSYGTLSNQPQHF.

The rearrangement joins TRBV6-4 to TRBJ1-2; D uncertain. This CDR3 has 13 residues. CDR1 is MRHNA, CDR2 SNTAGT, per germline. Deletions cut 7 bases from V and 3 bases from J, with 12 bases between. The DNA for the CDR3 is TGTGCCAGCACTGTCCATGGGGACTATGGCTACACCTTC. Its translation is CASTVHGDYGYTF.